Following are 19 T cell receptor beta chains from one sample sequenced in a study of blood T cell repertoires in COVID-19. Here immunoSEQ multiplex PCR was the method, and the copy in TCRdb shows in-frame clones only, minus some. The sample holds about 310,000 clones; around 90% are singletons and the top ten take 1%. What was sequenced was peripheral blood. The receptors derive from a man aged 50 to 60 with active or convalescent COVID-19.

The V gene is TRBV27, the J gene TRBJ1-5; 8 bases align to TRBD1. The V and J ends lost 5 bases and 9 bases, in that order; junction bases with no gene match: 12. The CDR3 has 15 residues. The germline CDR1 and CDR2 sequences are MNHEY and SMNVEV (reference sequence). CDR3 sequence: CASSPSDRARGPQHF. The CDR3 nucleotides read TGTGCCAGCAGTCCCTCGGACAGGGCGAGGGGGCCCCAGCATTTT.

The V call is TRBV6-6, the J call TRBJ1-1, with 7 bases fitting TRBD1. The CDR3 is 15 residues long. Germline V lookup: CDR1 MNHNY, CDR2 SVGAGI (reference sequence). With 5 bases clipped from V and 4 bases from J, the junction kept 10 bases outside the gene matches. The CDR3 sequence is CASSGPQGKRTEAFF. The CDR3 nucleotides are TGTGCCAGCAGTGGCCCACAGGGGAAGCGCACTGAAGCTTTCTTT.

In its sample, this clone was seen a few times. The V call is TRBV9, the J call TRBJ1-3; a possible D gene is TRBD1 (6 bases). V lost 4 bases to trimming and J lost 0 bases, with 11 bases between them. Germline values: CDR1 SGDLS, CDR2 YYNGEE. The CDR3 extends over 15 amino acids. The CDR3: CASSREGVSGNTIYF. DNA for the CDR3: TGTGCCAGCAGCCGGGAGGGGGTCTCTGGAAACACCATATATTTT. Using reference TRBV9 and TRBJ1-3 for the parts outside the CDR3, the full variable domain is DSGVTQTPKHLITATGQRVTLRCSPRSGDLSVYWYQQSLDQGLQFLIQYYNGEERAKGNILERFSAQQFPDLHSELNLSSLELGDSALYFCASSREGVSGNTIYFGEGSWLTVV.

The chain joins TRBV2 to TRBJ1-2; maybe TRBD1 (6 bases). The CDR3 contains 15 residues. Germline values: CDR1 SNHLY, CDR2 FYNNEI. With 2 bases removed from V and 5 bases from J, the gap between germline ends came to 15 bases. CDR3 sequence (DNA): TGTGCCAGCAGTGAACAGGGGCCCTTCGGGTATGGCTACACCTTC. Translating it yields CASSEQGPFGYGYTF.

CDR3 sequence: CASSVIKRGRSSGNTIYF. The CDR3, as DNA: TGTGCCAGCAGCGTTATAAAAAGGGGTCGCAGCTCTGGAAACACCATATATTTT. The chain joins TRBV9 to TRBJ1-3; D is possibly TRBD1 (5 bases). The CDR3 extends over 18 amino acids. V lost 2 bases, J lost 0 bases, and 18 bases lay in between. The germline V gene has CDR1 SGDLS and CDR2 YYNGEE.

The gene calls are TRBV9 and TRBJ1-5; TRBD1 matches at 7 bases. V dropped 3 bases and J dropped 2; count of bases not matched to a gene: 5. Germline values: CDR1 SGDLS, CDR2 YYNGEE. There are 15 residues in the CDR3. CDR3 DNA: TGTGCCAGCAGCGAACAGGGGTACGGCAATCAGCCCCAGCATTTT. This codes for CASSEQGYGNQPQHF.

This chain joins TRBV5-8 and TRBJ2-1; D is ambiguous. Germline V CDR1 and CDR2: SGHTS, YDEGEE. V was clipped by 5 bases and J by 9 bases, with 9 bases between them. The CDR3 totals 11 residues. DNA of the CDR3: TGTGCCAGCAGGGTAGAAGTTGAGCAGTTCTTC. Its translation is CASRVEVEQFF. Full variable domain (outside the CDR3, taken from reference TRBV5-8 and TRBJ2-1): EAGVTQSPTHLIKTRGQQATLRCSPISGHTSVYWYQQALGLGLQFLLWYDEGEERNRGNFPPRFSGRQFPNYSSELNVNALELEDSALYLCASRVEVEQFFGPGTRLTVL.

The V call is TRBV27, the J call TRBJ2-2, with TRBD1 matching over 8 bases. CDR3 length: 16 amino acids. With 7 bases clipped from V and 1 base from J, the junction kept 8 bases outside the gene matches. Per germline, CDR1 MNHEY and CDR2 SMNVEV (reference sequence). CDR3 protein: CASKTGAGWNTGELFF. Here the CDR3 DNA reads TGTGCCAGCAAGACAGGGGCGGGTTGGAACACCGGGGAGCTGTTTTTT.

The CDR3 DNA follows: TGTGCCAGCAGCTCATCAAGGGGGCGTAGGACTGAAGCTTTCTTT. Its translation is CASSSSRGRRTEAFF. The rearrangement links TRBV7-3 to TRBJ1-1, with 7 bases lining up with TRBD1. With V trimmed by 4 bases and J by 5 bases, 10 bases remained unmatched. Germline V lookup: CDR1 SGHTA, CDR2 FQGTGA. The CDR3 consists of 15 residues.

The CDR3 spells CASSIHRGKAFF. The CDR3 nucleotides read TGTGCCAGCAGTATCCACAGGGGGAAAGCTTTCTTT. The V call is TRBV12-3 or TRBV12-4, the J call TRBJ1-1; 8 bases align to TRBD1. This CDR3 is 12 amino acids long. V lost 5 bases and J lost 9; bases outside the gene matches: 5.

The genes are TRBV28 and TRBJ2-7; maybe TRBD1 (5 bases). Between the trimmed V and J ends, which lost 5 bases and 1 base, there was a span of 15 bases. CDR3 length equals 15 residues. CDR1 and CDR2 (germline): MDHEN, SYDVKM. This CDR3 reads CASSPPTDKSYEQYF. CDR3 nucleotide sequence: TGTGCCAGCAGTCCTCCTACGGACAAGTCCTACGAGCAGTACTTC.

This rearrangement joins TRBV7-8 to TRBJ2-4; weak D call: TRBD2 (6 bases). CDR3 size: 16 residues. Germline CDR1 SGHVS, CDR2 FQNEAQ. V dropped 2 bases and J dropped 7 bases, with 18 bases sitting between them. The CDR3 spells CASSLRRASAGNIQYF. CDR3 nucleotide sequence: TGTGCCAGCAGCTTAAGGCGGGCATCGGCGGGGAACATTCAGTACTTC. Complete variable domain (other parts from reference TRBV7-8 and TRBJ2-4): GAGVSQSPRYKVAKRGQDVALRCDPISGHVSLFWYQQALGQGPEFLTYFQNEAQLDKSGLPSDRFFAERPEGSVSTLKIQRTQQEDSAVYLCASSLRRASAGNIQYFGAGTRLSVL.

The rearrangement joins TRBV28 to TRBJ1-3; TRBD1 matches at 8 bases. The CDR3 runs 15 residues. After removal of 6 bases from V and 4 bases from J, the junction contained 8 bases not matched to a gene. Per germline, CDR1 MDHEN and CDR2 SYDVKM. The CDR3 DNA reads TGTGCCAGCAGCCCCGACAGGGGAGTGGGAAACACCATATATTTT. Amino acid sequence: CASSPDRGVGNTIYF.

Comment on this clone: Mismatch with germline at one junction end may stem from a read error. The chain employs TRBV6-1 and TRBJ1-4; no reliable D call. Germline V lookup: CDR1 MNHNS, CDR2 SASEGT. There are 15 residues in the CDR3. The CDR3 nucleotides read TGTGCCAGCAGTGAAGCGAAGGCAACTAATGAAAAGCTGTTTTTT. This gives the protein CASSEAKATNEKLFF.

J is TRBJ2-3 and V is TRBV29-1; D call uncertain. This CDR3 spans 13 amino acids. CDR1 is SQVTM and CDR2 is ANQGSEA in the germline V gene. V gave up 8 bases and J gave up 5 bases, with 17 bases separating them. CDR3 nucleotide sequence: TGCAGCATACTCTCCGCGGTGGTAGATACGCAGTATTTT. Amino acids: CSILSAVVDTQYF.

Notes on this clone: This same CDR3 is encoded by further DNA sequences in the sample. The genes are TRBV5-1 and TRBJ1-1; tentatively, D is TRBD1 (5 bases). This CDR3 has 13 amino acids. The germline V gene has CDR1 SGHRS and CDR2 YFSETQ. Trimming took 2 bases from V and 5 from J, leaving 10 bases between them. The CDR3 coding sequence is TGCGCCAGCAGCTTTGGGGGAGGAACTGAAGCTTTCTTT. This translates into CASSFGGGTEAFF.

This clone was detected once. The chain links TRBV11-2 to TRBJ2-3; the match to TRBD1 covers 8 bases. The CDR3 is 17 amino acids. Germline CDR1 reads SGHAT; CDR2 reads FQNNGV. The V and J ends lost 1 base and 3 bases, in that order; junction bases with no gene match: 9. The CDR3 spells CASSLVTRTGRTDTQYF. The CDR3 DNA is TGTGCCAGCAGCTTAGTAACCCGGACAGGGCGGACAGATACGCAGTATTTT.

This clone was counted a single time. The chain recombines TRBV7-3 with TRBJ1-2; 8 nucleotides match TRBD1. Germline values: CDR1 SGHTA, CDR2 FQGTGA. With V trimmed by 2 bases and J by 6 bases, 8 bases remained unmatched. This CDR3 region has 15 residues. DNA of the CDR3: TGTGCCAGCAGCTTAGGGTCGACAGGGGTAGATGGCTACACCTTC. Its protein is CASSLGSTGVDGYTF.

The CDR3 here is CAWSPTGNSPLHF. CDR3 sequence (DNA): TGTGCCTGGAGTCCGACAGGGAATTCACCCCTCCACTTT. The rearrangement joins TRBV30 to TRBJ1-6, with TRBD1 matching 7 bases. The trim removed 2 bases at V and 7 bases at J, leaving 2 bases unmatched. This CDR3 is 13 amino acids long. Germline values: CDR1 GTSNPN, CDR2 SVGIG (reference sequence).